The rows below give T cell receptor beta chains drawn from one sample of a study of siplizumab effects on memory and regulatory T cells. The table came from immunoSEQ multiplex PCR; TCRdb's copy has only in-frame clones and leaves some out. Of 90,000 to 110,000 clones in the sample, 92% were seen once. The specimen sequenced was Tregs sorted from blood. Receptors originate from a human donor in good health. Each CDR3 is given with its conserved first and last residue. A D gene is named only where the DNA matches it firmly. Not all rows give a size; the values are once, few, many and, for expanded clones, a class.

d_gene: TRBD1
len: 15
v_gene: TRBV9
j_gene: TRBJ2-2
abundance: once
CDR3nt: TGTGCCAGCAGCGTATCTGGACAGGGGTCCGGGGAGCTGTTTTTT
CDR3aa: CASSVSGQGSGELFF

d_gene: -
len: 15
v_gene: TRBV12-5
j_gene: TRBJ2-7
abundance: -
CDR3nt: TGTGCTAGTGGTTTGTCAGCCGAAGCCTCCTACGAGCAGTACTTC
CDR3aa: CASGLSAEASYEQYF

d_gene: TRBD1
len: 15
v_gene: TRBV19
j_gene: TRBJ1-5
abundance: few
CDR3nt: TGTGCCAGTACTAGAAGGACAGGGGTTTATCAGCCCCAGCATTTT
CDR3aa: CASTRRTGVYQPQHF

d_gene: -
len: 13
v_gene: TRBV5-4
j_gene: TRBJ1-2
abundance: -
CDR3nt: TGTGCCAGCAGGACCGGGGCCAAGGGGTGGGACACCTTC
CDR3aa: CASRTGAKGWDTF

d_gene: -
len: 15
v_gene: TRBV19
j_gene: TRBJ2-1
abundance: -
CDR3nt: TGTGCCAGTAGCAAAAGGGGGGGAACCTACAATGAGCAGTTCTTC
CDR3aa: CASSKRGGTYNEQFF

d_gene: -
len: 16
v_gene: TRBV6-5
j_gene: TRBJ2-4
abundance: -
CDR3nt: TGTGCCAGCAGTTACGTCGGGGGATTCGGTTGGAACATTCAGTACTTC
CDR3aa: CASSYVGGFGWNIQYF

d_gene: -
len: 16
v_gene: TRBV25-1
j_gene: TRBJ2-6
abundance: once
CDR3nt: TGTGCCAGCAGTGCGGACTTAGGTCCTGGGGCCAACGTCCTGACTTTC
CDR3aa: CASSADLGPGANVLTF

d_gene: -
len: 14
v_gene: TRBV19
j_gene: TRBJ1-6
abundance: -
CDR3nt: TGTGCCAGTATGGGAGCAGGGTGGTTTTCACCCCTCCACTTT
CDR3aa: CASMGAGWFSPLHF

d_gene: TRBD2
len: 16
v_gene: TRBV5-8
j_gene: TRBJ2-1
abundance: -
CDR3nt: TGTGCCAGCAGCTTAGCGGGGGGGAGCTCCTACAATGAGCAGTTCTTC
CDR3aa: CASSLAGGSSYNEQFF

d_gene: TRBD2
len: 15
v_gene: TRBV27
j_gene: TRBJ2-3
abundance: -
CDR3nt: TGTGCCAGCAGTCTAGCGGGGGGGCCAAGAGATACGCAGTATTTT
CDR3aa: CASSLAGGPRDTQYF

d_gene: -
len: 10
v_gene: TRBV7-9
j_gene: TRBJ1-1
abundance: -
CDR3nt: TGTGCCAGCAGGGGACGGCAGGCTTTCTTT
CDR3aa: CASRGRQAFF

d_gene: -
len: 13
v_gene: TRBV7-9
j_gene: TRBJ2-5
abundance: -
CDR3nt: TGTGCCAGCAGCTGGGGACTGGTGGAGACCCAGTACTTC
CDR3aa: CASSWGLVETQYF

d_gene: -
len: 15
v_gene: TRBV5-1
j_gene: TRBJ2-1
abundance: few
CDR3nt: TGCGCCAGCAGCTTGGCCAGGGACCCCTTGGATGAGCAGTTCTTC
CDR3aa: CASSLARDPLDEQFF

d_gene: -
len: 14
v_gene: TRBV10-3
j_gene: TRBJ1-2
abundance: -
CDR3nt: TGTGCCATCACCCGGGAACCTGGGGACTATGGCTACACCTTC
CDR3aa: CAITREPGDYGYTF